The subject of this entry is one T cell receptor (beta chain). The antigen remains unidentified. The data originate from a study of beta chain features in type 1 diabetes. General study points: Across all four CD4+ subsets, people with type 1 diabetes showed modestly shorter TCRB CDR3s.

The authors reverse transcribed all of the isolated RNA, so sequencing captured expressed TCRB transcripts. About 1.01 million reads, on average, were obtained from stem cell-like memory T cell samples. Produced via immunoSEQ multiplex PCR; TCRdb's table is partial and in-frame only. This sample has approximately 17,000 clones, with around 70% found just once. The collection from each donor was one heparinised blood draw averaging roughly 100 mL. Sorting gave populations that all exceeded 98% purity. CDR1 is LNHDA and CDR2 is SQIVND in the germline V gene (reference sequence). The CDR3 runs to 12 residues. Between the trimmed V and J ends, which lost 6 bases and 4 bases, there was a span of 10 bases.

The sequenced sample was stem cell memory CD4+ T cells from blood. The receptor's source is a man between 25 and 39 years old with type 1 diabetes. The chain has TRBV19 and TRBJ2-7, with D hard to call. The CDR3 sequence is CASSTTRYEQYF. The CDR3 region has the DNA TGTGCCAGTAGCACTACACGTTACGAGCAGTACTTC.